Below are 30 T cell receptor beta chains sequenced from a single sample in a study of shared clonotypes between healthy human individuals. Terminally differentiated effector memory CD45RA+ cells were excluded by CCR7 positive selection of CD45RO-negative cells. The method was immunoSEQ multiplex PCR; TCRdb's version includes in-frame clones alone and lacks a portion of them. Counted here are around 1.9 million clones, just over 90% occurring once; the ten biggest clones make up around 1.8%. The source material was naive CD8+ T cells from PBMCs. These TCRs come from a man aged 18 to 29 in good health. Some clones in this sample may be carry-over from other donors' samples.

The CDR3 DNA sequence: TGTGCCAGCAGGGGAGAAATTCGGACTGAAGCTTTCTTT. Encoded protein: CASRGEIRTEAFF. The J gene is TRBJ1-1, the V gene TRBV13; unclear D gene. Trimming took off 6 bases at V and 5 bases at J, with 13 bases between the two ends. Looked up from germline, CDR1 is PRHDT and CDR2 is FYEKMQ (reference sequence). The CDR3 is 13 residues long.

The chain combines TRBV6-5 with TRBJ2-2; D uncertain. The ends were cut back, 4 bases at V and 1 base at J, with 7 bases in the middle. The length of the CDR3 is 14 residues. Germline values: CDR1 MNHEY, CDR2 SVGAGI. The CDR3 sequence: CASSWAGNTGELFF. The CDR3 DNA follows: TGTGCCAGCAGTTGGGCAGGGAACACCGGGGAGCTGTTTTTT.

The V call is TRBV29-1, the J call TRBJ2-2; perhaps TRBD1 as D (6 bases). Trimming shortened V by 5 bases and J by 4 bases, and 14 bases separated the two germline ends. This CDR3 region has 14 residues. CDR1 and CDR2 from the germline V gene are SQVTM and ANQGSEA. Written as DNA, the CDR3 is TGCAGCGTTCCGACAGGCCGGGGCACCGGGGAGCTGTTTTTT. Residues: CSVPTGRGTGELFF.

This sequence joins TRBV9 and TRBJ2-5, with 9 bases that match TRBD1. V gave up 0 bases and J gave up 1 base; unmatched junction bases: 10. Germline loops: CDR1 SGDLS, CDR2 YYNGEE. The CDR3 contains 18 residues. CDR3 DNA sequence: TGTGCCAGCAGCGTAGCGACAGGGGGACCGACTCTCCAAGAGACCCAGTACTTC. Translated, it gives CASSVATGGPTLQETQYF.

V is TRBV4-1 and J is TRBJ2-7; 10 nucleotides line up with TRBD2. From germline, CDR1 is MGHRA and CDR2 YSYEKL. The J segment lost 2 bases and the V segment lost 3 bases, leaving 4 bases of the junction unmatched. The length of the CDR3 is 15 residues. The CDR3 sequence: CASSHSLAGTYEQYF. CDR3 bases: TGCGCCAGCAGCCATTCACTAGCGGGAACCTACGAGCAGTACTTC.

This chain connects TRBV5-6 to TRBJ1-1; 12 bases are shared with TRBD1. CDR3 length: 17 residues. Germline V gene lookup returns CDR1 SGHDT and CDR2 YYEEEE. The V and J ends lost 3 bases and 1 base, in that order; junction bases with no gene match: 7. The CDR3 DNA is TGTGCCAGCAGCTATTCCGGGACAGGGGGCTGGAACACTGAAGCTTTCTTT. As protein: CASSYSGTGGWNTEAFF.

Of note for this clone: The same CDR3 arises from other DNA sequences in this sample as well. The chain uses TRBV9 and TRBJ2-7, with D maybe TRBD2 (6 bases). The V end was cut by 0 bases, the J end by 2 bases, with 9 bases between. This CDR3 has 14 residues. From germline, CDR1 is SGDLS and CDR2 YYNGEE. CDR3 loop: CASSVGGETYEQYF. The CDR3 DNA reads TGTGCCAGCAGCGTAGGGGGGGAAACCTACGAGCAGTACTTC.

V gene TRBV7-9 combines with J gene TRBJ2-7, with 7 bases that match TRBD2. V shed 4 bases and J 4 bases; nucleotides not matched to a gene: 13. Germline loops: CDR1 SEHNR, CDR2 FQNEAQ (reference sequence). The CDR3 has 16 residues. The CDR3 DNA reads TGTGCCAGCAGCTCTCAAACGGCGGGAGTTTGGTACGAGCAGTACTTC. Protein: CASSSQTAGVWYEQYF.

This rearrangement joins TRBV5-6 to TRBJ2-3; 8 bases map to TRBD1. This CDR3 is 16 amino acids long. Losses at the gene ends were 4 bases for V and 1 base for J; bases not matched to a gene: 8. From germline, CDR1 is SGHDT and CDR2 YYEEEE. The CDR3 coding sequence is TGTGCCAGCAGCAGGGGCGGACAGGGAGGCACAGATACGCAGTATTTT. It is translated as CASSRGGQGGTDTQYF.

This chain connects TRBV11-3 to TRBJ2-5; tentative D call: TRBD2 (5 bases). CDR3 length: 14 residues. CDR1 and CDR2 (germline): SGHNT, YENEEA. The V end was cut by 1 base, the J end by 2 bases, with 8 bases between. The CDR3 loop reads CASSLGGQQETQYF. CDR3 nucleotide sequence: TGTGCCAGCAGCTTAGGAGGGCAGCAAGAGACCCAGTACTTC.

The chain has TRBV10-3 and TRBJ1-5; D is uncertain. Germline V gives CDR1 ENHRY, CDR2 SYGVKD. V lost 0 bases and J lost 7, with 4 bases in between. The CDR3 totals 12 residues. CDR3 residues: CAISESWQPQHF. Here the CDR3 DNA reads TGTGCCATCAGTGAGTCGTGGCAGCCCCAGCATTTT.

This clone was detected only a few times. CDR3 in amino acids: CASSLGLPGNQPQHF. CDR3 DNA sequence: TGTGCCAGCAGCTTAGGATTACCGGGCAATCAGCCCCAGCATTTT. The J gene is TRBJ1-5, the V gene TRBV7-8; D is undetermined. Trimming cost V 1 base and J 2 bases, with 9 bases left between them. The CDR3 has 15 amino acids. Germline V gene lookup returns CDR1 SGHVS and CDR2 FQNEAQ.

The gene calls are TRBV29-1 and TRBJ2-5, with 10 bases lining up with TRBD1. The CDR3 length is 15 residues. Trimming removed 4 bases from V and 5 bases from J; junction bases left unmatched: 10. Germline assignment: CDR1 SQVTM and CDR2 ANQGSEA. The CDR3 coding sequence is TGCAGCGTTGCTCAGCGACAGGGGGCGGAGGAGACCCAGTACTTC. It is translated as CSVAQRQGAEETQYF.

This sequence joins TRBV5-4 and TRBJ1-1, with a tentative D call TRBD1 (5 bases). Germline V gives CDR1 SGHNT, CDR2 YYREEE (reference sequence). CDR3 length: 17 residues. Trimming took 4 bases from V and 3 from J, leaving 22 bases between them. This chain's CDR3 is CASSPDFFTGADTEAFF. CDR3 in DNA: TGTGCCAGCAGCCCTGATTTTTTTACCGGGGCCGACACTGAAGCTTTCTTT.

The CDR3 DNA is TGTGCCAGCAGTTTAAACAGGAACTACGAGCAGTACTTC. The encoded protein is CASSLNRNYEQYF. This chain uses TRBV27 with TRBJ2-7; D perhaps matches TRBD1 (5 bases). Trimming stripped 2 bases from V and 3 bases from J, with 8 bases between. The CDR3 sequence is 13 residues long. In germline, CDR1 is MNHEY, CDR2 SMNVEV (reference sequence).

The chain has TRBV7-2 and TRBJ2-7; no reliable D call. This CDR3 is built from 14 residues. CDR1 and CDR2 (germline): SGHTA, FQGNSA. Trimming removed 2 bases at V and 0 bases at J, with 8 bases between. The CDR3 region is CASSLIQNSYEQYF. The CDR3 DNA sequence: TGTGCCAGCAGCTTAATCCAGAACTCCTACGAGCAGTACTTC. Full variable domain (missing parts from reference TRBV7-2 and TRBJ2-7): GAGVSQSPSNKVTEKGKDVELRCDPISGHTALYWYRQSLGQGLEFLIYFQGNSAPDKSGLPSDRFSAERTGGSVSTLTIQRTQQEDSAVYLCASSLIQNSYEQYFGPGTRLTVT.

The gene calls are TRBV6-5 and TRBJ2-1; perhaps TRBD1 as D (6 bases). CDR1 and CDR2 from the germline V gene are MNHEY and SVGAGI. The CDR3 is 13 amino acids. The V gene lost 6 bases and the J gene lost 8 bases, with 14 bases spanning the gap. The chain's CDR3 is CASRLQGLDEQFF. CDR3 DNA sequence: TGTGCCAGCAGACTACAGGGTCTCGATGAGCAGTTCTTC.

The genes are TRBV11-2 and TRBJ2-3; D perhaps matches TRBD1 (6 bases). The CDR3 is made up of 16 amino acids. Germline assignment: CDR1 SGHAT and CDR2 FQNNGV. V was pared by 0 bases and J by 8 bases, with 18 bases between. The CDR3 protein is CASSLDPMGHSGTQYF. Written as DNA, the CDR3 is TGTGCCAGCAGCTTAGATCCGATGGGACATTCGGGTACGCAGTATTTT.

This clone was recorded only once. V and J are TRBV25-1 and TRBJ2-7, with no clear D. The CDR3 is 13 amino acids. Trimming pared 5 bases from V and 3 bases from J, leaving 11 bases between. Germline CDR1 is MGHDK and CDR2 is SYGVNS. CDR3 DNA sequence: TGTGCCAGCAGTAACATAGGCGGCTACGAGCAGTACTTC. This gives the protein CASSNIGGYEQYF.

This chain links TRBV28 with TRBJ2-1; TRBD2 might be the D (5 bases). V lost 7 bases and J 6 bases, leaving 10 bases between the germline ends. The germline gives CDR1 MDHEN, CDR2 SYDVKM. This CDR3 is 12 amino acids long. CDR3 residues: CASTPAANEQFF. CDR3 sequence (DNA): TGTGCCAGCACTCCAGCGGCCAATGAGCAGTTCTTC.

The chain combines TRBV4-3 with TRBJ2-2, with D uncertain. Germline V gives CDR1 LGHNA, CDR2 YSLEER. The CDR3 loop spans 17 amino acids. V was clipped by 0 bases and J by 3 bases, with 14 bases between them. The CDR3 sequence is CASSQDVGFEYTGELFF. In DNA, the CDR3 is TGCGCCAGCAGCCAAGATGTAGGCTTCGAGTACACCGGGGAGCTGTTTTTT.

The chain employs TRBV6-1 and TRBJ2-3; 7 nucleotides match TRBD1. Trimming took 4 bases from V and 2 from J; bases not matched to a gene: 6. Germline CDR1 reads MNHNS; CDR2 reads SASEGT. This CDR3 has 15 residues. The CDR3, as DNA: TGTGCCAGCAGTGTTAGGGGACAGACCACAGATACGCAGTATTTT. It is translated as CASSVRGQTTDTQYF.

This chain joins TRBV7-2 and TRBJ1-1; tentative D call: TRBD1 (6 bases). This CDR3 is 18 amino acids long. Germline CDR1 and CDR2: SGHTA and FQGNSA. Trimming removed 1 base from V and 4 bases from J, with 22 bases in between. The CDR3 DNA reads as TGTGCCAGCAGCTTAGTAGCAGGGGTGCGTGTCTGGGGCACTGAAGCTTTCTTT. It encodes CASSLVAGVRVWGTEAFF.

The chain joins TRBV7-9 to TRBJ2-7, with a weak D call TRBD1 (6 bases). The V gene's germline CDR1 is SEHNR and CDR2 FQNEAQ (reference sequence). Trimming cost V 5 bases and J 1 base, with 21 bases left between them. The CDR3 length is 17 residues. The CDR3 DNA reads as TGTGCCAGCAGCCCCCGGGGTACAGGGAAATTATCCTACGAGCAGTACTTC. As protein: CASSPRGTGKLSYEQYF.

This clone was picked up one time. The rearrangement uses TRBV28 and TRBJ2-7; D is undetermined. Germline loops: CDR1 MDHEN, CDR2 SYDVKM. Between the trimmed V and J ends, which lost 6 bases and 3 bases, there was a span of 18 bases. This CDR3 region has 15 residues. CDR3 DNA: TGTGCCAGCAGCCGAATTGGGGAAGCCGGCTACGAGCAGTACTTC. This encodes CASSRIGEAGYEQYF.

The chain links TRBV18 to TRBJ2-2, with 7 bases identical to TRBD2. Germline loops: CDR1 KGHSH, CDR2 LQKENI. The CDR3 covers 16 residues. V shed 2 bases, J shed 1 base, and the junction held 4 bases outside the gene matches. CDR3 DNA sequence: TGTGCCAGCTCACCAAGACTAGCAGGGAACACCGGGGAGCTGTTTTTT. Its translation is CASSPRLAGNTGELFF.

The chain carries TRBV5-1 and TRBJ1-3; D may be TRBD1 (5 bases). The CDR3 runs 16 residues. Trimming shortened V by 2 bases and J by 0 bases, and 12 bases separated the two germline ends. Germline CDR1 SGHRS, CDR2 YFSETQ. The CDR3 coding sequence is TGCGCCAGCAGCTTTGCGGACAAAAACTCTGGAAACACCATATATTTT. As protein: CASSFADKNSGNTIYF. Looking up the rest from reference TRBV5-1 and TRBJ1-3 gives the full variable domain: KAGVTQTPRYLIKTRGQQVTLSCSPISGHRSVSWYQQTPGQGLQFLFEYFSETQRNKGNFPGRFSGRQFSNSRSEMNVSTLELGDSALYLCASSFADKNSGNTIYFGEGSWLTVV.

The rearrangement joins TRBV7-3 to TRBJ2-1; 16 nucleotides align to TRBD2. Germline CDR1 SGHTA, CDR2 FQGTGA. Losses at the gene ends were 5 bases for V and 10 bases for J; bases not matched to a gene: 8. The length of the CDR3 is 16 residues. CDR3 in amino acids: CASSIPGTSGRDEQFF. The CDR3 bases are TGTGCCAGCAGCATACCCGGGACTAGCGGGAGGGACGAGCAGTTCTTC.

A single count supports this clone. V is TRBV25-1 and J is TRBJ1-4; a weak D match, TRBD1 (5 bases). The CDR3 is 16 residues long. Germline-derived CDR1 and CDR2 are MGHDK and SYGVNS. V gave up 1 base and J gave up 0 bases, with 9 bases separating them. CDR3 in amino acids: CASSEWGSPTNEKLFF. The CDR3 DNA reads TGTGCCAGCAGTGAATGGGGCAGCCCAACTAATGAAAAACTGTTTTTT.

V and J are TRBV2 and TRBJ2-7, with D tentatively TRBD2 (5 bases). Germline lookup yields CDR1 SNHLY and CDR2 FYNNEI. This CDR3 is 15 amino acids long. V gave up 1 base and J gave up 1 base, with 11 bases separating them. This CDR3 is CASSEVRADSYEQYF. The CDR3 coding sequence is TGTGCCAGCAGTGAAGTTAGAGCGGATTCCTACGAGCAGTACTTC. The full variable domain, completed using reference TRBV2 and TRBJ2-7, is EPEVTQTPSHQVTQMGQEVILRCVPISNHLYFYWYRQILGQKVEFLVSFYNNEISEKSEIFDDQFSVERPDGSNFTLKIRSTKLEDSAMYFCASSEVRADSYEQYFGPGTRLTVT.